This T cell receptor (beta chain) was sequenced during a study of blood T cell repertoires in COVID-19. For the study at large: From T cells, B-cell-depleted T cells, or PBMCs came the material, which was cDNA or gDNA.

With 6 bases removed from V and 1 base from J, the gap between germline ends came to 10 bases. Germline V CDR1 and CDR2: LNHDA, SQIVND (reference sequence). The CDR3 has 14 residues. Assignments of participants to cohorts depended upon their own reported clinical history. Two consecutive negative NP/OP PCR tests, clearance, or resolved symptoms defined Cohort 3 recovery. In the original analysis: Amplified reference gene primers provided the basis for estimating nucleated cell counts. TCRdb's table, derived via immunoSEQ multiplex PCR, lists solely in-frame clones and lacks some. V, J and clone size reflect that table, while D and trimming were determined from the DNA. The sample includes roughly 270,000 clones, 85% of them seen just once.

This chain connects TRBV19 to TRBJ2-1, with D maybe TRBD2 (5 bases). This receptor was identified in a woman in her forties or fifties who had recovered from COVID-19. The specimen sequenced was PBMCs or T cells enriched from blood (not recorded which). CDR3 in amino acids: CASRRVSSYNEQFF. CDR3 sequence (DNA): TGTGCCAGTAGGAGGGTATCGTCCTACAATGAGCAGTTCTTC.